This T cell receptor beta chain was observed in a study of tumor and adjacent non-tumor tissue in lung cancer (dated by TCRdb to 2017 to 2018). About the full investigation: Of the cohort, 11 to 12 patients had adenocarcinoma, 2 had squamous cell carcinoma and 1 had small cell lung cancer. Around 30 paired specimens, one tumor and one normal lung sample per patient, were profiled by TCRbeta CDR3 sequencing. Sequencing generated a total of 95 million to 150 million productive TCRbeta reads, averaging around 4.3 million reads per sample. Among the roughly 15 patients, ages ranged from about 31 to 85 years, approximately ten were men and 5 were women, and disease was TNM stage I to III. The study compared bulk TCRbeta repertoires between lung tumor tissue and matched distant non-tumor lung tissue from over 12 lung cancer patients.

This clonotype showed up many times. The specificity of this receptor is unknown. No base quality information exists; no much larger clone differs at one position. Study-wide conclusions, independent of this receptor: With only roughly 14 patients in the cohort, the authors noted that larger samples and more detailed clinical data are needed. Peripheral blood was not sequenced, so blood TCRbeta repertoires in these lung cancer patients were not examined. The sequencing platform is not named in the methods, and unique molecular identifiers are not mentioned. TCR diversity was significantly higher in younger patients, and greater tumor TCR diversity was associated with shorter overall survival and shorter disease-free survival. Significantly higher TCR diversity (inverse Simpson) was observed in tumor tissue than in normal lung tissue (approximately 440 vs 150, P = 0.0075, Mann-Whitney U test). The top 100 clones made up a significantly larger cumulative share of the repertoire in normal lung than in tumor tissue.

The CDR3 measures 13 amino acids from cysteine to phenylalanine. Kept here is only the CDR3 DNA, which spans 39 bases and is read in frame from base 1. The V end loses 3 bases and the J end loses 9 bases, and a stretch of 14 bases separates them. RNA was extracted from bulk unsorted tissue and checked for quality with a NanoDrop ND-1000 and an Agilent 2100. Distant non-tumor tissue taken more than 3 cm from the tumor edge was used as the normal lung sample. All donors had newly diagnosed lung cancer, had not received prior chemotherapy, and were admitted for thoracic surgery in China between August and November 2014. Patients with previous radiotherapy or chemotherapy, or with another concurrent cancer, were excluded from the study. Surgical tissue pieces of roughly 1-2 cm3 were preserved in RNAlater solution and were kept at -80 degrees C until use. Libraries were made using multiplex PCR. Sequenced using an Illumina HiSeq 2500. TCRbeta libraries were constructed through three rounds of nested PCR with primers (Table S4) according to protocols adapted from ARM-PCR. Before sequencing, PCR products of 200-500 bp were cut from the gel and purified using the QIAquick gel extraction kit. As for the original processing: Reads were cleaned using Trimmomatic, were merged into complete CDR3 sequences using FLASH, and were assigned to V(D)J germline segments using MiTCR. Clonal diversity was calculated as the inverse Simpson's index using VDJtools. In-frame sequences without a premature stop codon were defined as productive reads. TCRdb passed the public sequencing reads through fastp at Q25 and MiXCR, retaining productive beta sequences. Rows with a matching CDR3 protein are joined into one entry that keeps the most common DNA and genes. TCRdb's processing, not the authors', yielded these V and J calls. Within this sample are about 86,000 distinct CDR3 sequences, with 65% to 80% of them counted one time only. The ten biggest clones cover roughly 22% of the sample.

This receptor was identified in a woman aged 45-60 years with non-small cell lung cancer. Sequencing was performed on distant non-tumor lung tissue. The rearrangement combines TRBV12-3 or TRBV12-4 with TRBJ1-1, with no confident D gene call. The CDR3 loop reads CASSLGGKRKAFF. The DNA sequence reads TGTGCCAGCAGTTTGGGCGGCAAGAGGAAAGCTTTCTTT.